One sample yielded the 14 T cell receptor beta chains listed below, sequenced in a study of CD8 T cells in Susac syndrome. Roughly 0.45 to 1 ug RNA was reverse transcribed with random hexamers. TCRdb redid the calling of the immunoSEQ multiplex PCR reads with MiXCR, one entry per CDR3 protein. The table records around 300,000 distinct CDR3 sequences, 85% of them present only once. Sample: CD8+ T cells from PBMCs. Source of these receptors: a human donor with multiple sclerosis.

This clonotype occurred once. The genes are TRBV20-1 and TRBJ2-7; D is perhaps TRBD1 or TRBD2 (5 bases each). There are 13 residues in the CDR3. V was trimmed by 1 base and J by 0 bases, leaving 7 bases between them. From germline, CDR1 is DFQATT and CDR2 SNEGSKA (reference sequence). This CDR3 is CSARGDGSYEQYF. As DNA, the CDR3 is TGCAGTGCTAGAGGGGACGGCTCCTACGAGCAGTACTTC.

CDR3 in DNA: TGCGCCAGCAGCTTGGGGCGGGGGAGGACTGAAGCTTTCTTT. It encodes CASSLGRGRTEAFF. The chain employs TRBV5-1 and TRBJ1-1; maybe TRBD1 (5 bases). The germline gives CDR1 SGHRS, CDR2 YFSETQ. With 0 bases removed from V and 5 bases from J, the gap between germline ends came to 11 bases. The CDR3 is made up of 14 amino acids.

There are a few counts of this clonotype. The rearrangement links TRBV7-2 to TRBJ2-1; tentatively, D is TRBD1 (6 bases). V lost 5 bases and J 7 bases, leaving 12 bases between the germline ends. The CDR3 totals 13 residues. CDR1 is SGHTA and CDR2 is FQGNSA in the germline V gene. This chain's CDR3 is CASSAYRANEQFF. The CDR3 region has the DNA TGTGCCAGCAGCGCCTACAGGGCTAATGAGCAGTTCTTC.

This sequence joins TRBV20-1 and TRBJ2-3; TRBD2 might be the D (6 bases). From germline, CDR1 is DFQATT and CDR2 SNEGSKA (reference sequence). The CDR3 sequence is 15 residues long. V lost 1 base and J 3 bases, leaving 14 bases between the germline ends. The CDR3 DNA follows: TGCAGTGCTAGAGGGTTAACTAGCACTACAGATACGCAGTATTTT. Its protein is CSARGLTSTTDTQYF.

CDR3 protein: CASHTPPDTQYF. The CDR3 DNA reads as TGTGCCAGCCACACTCCTCCAGATACGCAGTATTTT. The V gene is TRBV6-2 or TRBV6-3, the J gene TRBJ2-3, with D unresolved. The CDR3 totals 12 residues. Germline CDR1 reads MNHEY; CDR2 reads SVGEGT. Trimming pared 8 bases from V and 4 bases from J, leaving 10 bases between.

This chain links TRBV7-9 with TRBJ1-3; D gene ambiguous. CDR1 and CDR2 (germline): SEHNR, FQNEAQ (reference sequence). The CDR3 is 16 amino acids. Trimming removed 3 bases at V and 0 bases at J, with 12 bases between. The CDR3 reads CASSLSLASSGNTIYF. The DNA for the CDR3 is TGTGCCAGCAGCTTGAGTCTTGCGAGCTCTGGAAACACCATATATTTT. The full variable domain, rest sourced from reference TRBV7-9 and TRBJ1-3, is DTGVSQNPRHKITKRGQNVTFRCDPISEHNRLYWYRQTLGQGPEFLTYFQNEAQLEKSRLLSDRFSAERPKGSFSTLEIQRTEQGDSAMYLCASSLSLASSGNTIYFGEGSWLTVV.

This clonotype was recorded once. The gene calls are TRBV13 and TRBJ2-7, with 16 bases identical to TRBD2. This CDR3 region has 17 residues. J gave up 2 bases and V 3 bases, and 4 bases lay outside the gene matches. Germline CDR1 reads PRHDT; CDR2 reads FYEKMQ (reference sequence). CDR3 region: CASSLGLAGGRAYEQYF. The DNA of the CDR3 is TGTGCCAGCAGCTTGGGACTAGCGGGAGGGCGGGCCTACGAGCAGTACTTC.

The chain has TRBV4-3 and TRBJ2-3; maybe TRBD2 (6 bases). There are 17 residues in the CDR3. Trimming removed 2 bases at V and 0 bases at J, with 15 bases between. The germline V gene encodes CDR1 LGHNA and CDR2 YSLEER. The chain's CDR3 is CASSQLVSGGSTDTQYF. The CDR3 DNA reads as TGCGCCAGCAGCCAACTCGTTTCTGGGGGGAGCACAGATACGCAGTATTTT.

The chain combines TRBV20-1 with TRBJ2-7; TRBD2 matches at 12 bases. This CDR3 contains 16 residues. V dropped 0 bases and J dropped 4; count of bases not matched to a gene: 7. The germline gives CDR1 DFQATT, CDR2 SNEGSKA (reference sequence). The CDR3 loop is CSARDGSLAGGYEQYF. CDR3 bases: TGCAGTGCTAGAGATGGATCGCTAGCGGGAGGGTACGAGCAGTACTTC.

As DNA, the CDR3 is TGTGCCAGCAGTTACGGGGGGGTTGAAGTTCGAGACACCGGGGAGCTGTTTTTT. Translation gives CASSYGGVEVRDTGELFF. The chain joins TRBV6-5 to TRBJ2-2, with 7 bases lining up with TRBD2. There are 18 residues in the CDR3. Germline V gene sequence: CDR1 MNHEY, CDR2 SVGAGI. V lost 2 bases to trimming and J lost 3 bases; unmatched junction nucleotides: 12.

This clonotype was detected once. The J gene is TRBJ2-3, the V gene TRBV20-1; D ambiguous. Trimming cost V 0 bases and J 2 bases, with 12 bases left between them. From germline, CDR1 is DFQATT and CDR2 SNEGSKA (reference sequence). The CDR3 totals 15 residues. The CDR3 here is CSARDDSLYTDTQYF. CDR3 coding DNA: TGCAGTGCTAGAGATGACTCTTTATACACAGATACGCAGTATTTT.

The rearrangement links TRBV12-3 or TRBV12-4 to TRBJ1-2; no reliable D call. The CDR3 loop spans 13 amino acids. V dropped 3 bases and J dropped 4 bases, with 9 bases sitting between them. CDR3 nucleotides: TGTGCCAGCAGTTTCGGAAATCCCTATGGCTACACCTTC. It codes for CASSFGNPYGYTF.

As for this clonotype: One junction end disagrees with the germline gene, perhaps due to a read error. This sequence joins TRBV9 and TRBJ2-5; D unresolved. Germline CDR1 and CDR2: SGDLS and YYNGEE. This CDR3 region has 15 residues. The CDR3 bases are TGTGCCGGCAGCACCAGACTGGGCGATCAAGAGACCCAGTACTTC. Protein: CAGSTRLGDQETQYF.

The chain recombines TRBV20-1 with TRBJ2-7; 12 bases are shared with TRBD2. Germline V gene data show CDR1 as DFQATT and CDR2 as SNEGSKA (reference sequence). V lost 3 bases and J lost 2; bases outside the gene matches: 8. The CDR3 totals 16 residues. The CDR3 sequence: CSARSPTSGRTYEQYF. CDR3 DNA sequence: TGCAGTGCTAGGTCCCCCACTAGCGGGAGGACCTACGAGCAGTACTTC.